The rows below give T cell receptor beta chains drawn from one sample of a study of blood T cell repertoires in COVID-19. The assay was immunoSEQ multiplex PCR, and TCRdb's table has in-frame clones only and misses some. The table shows some 220,000 clones, with around 83% occurring only once. Sequenced sample: peripheral blood. Receptors originate from a woman aged 70-85 years with COVID-19, enrolled during active disease. CDR3s include the opening cysteine and the closing phenylalanine or tryptophan. A D gene is named only where the DNA matches it firmly. Not all rows give a size; the values are once, few, many and, for expanded clones, a class.

D: NA; V: TRBV19; size: NA; J: TRBJ1-5; CDR3: CASSELTAGFNQPQHF; DNA: TGTGCCAGTAGTGAATTAACGGCAGGGTTCAATCAGCCCCAGCATTTT
D: TRBD2; V: TRBV4-1; size: NA; J: TRBJ2-1; CDR3: CASSQDRGLAGPYNEQFF; DNA: TGCGCCAGCAGCCAAGATCGAGGACTAGCGGGCCCCTACAATGAGCAGTTCTTC
D: NA; V: TRBV5-4; size: NA; J: TRBJ2-4; CDR3: CASSPSRGREDIQYF; DNA: TGTGCCAGCAGCCCATCACGGGGCAGGGAGGACATTCAGTACTTC
D: TRBD1; V: TRBV5-4; size: NA; J: TRBJ2-5; CDR3: CASSFTGVEETQYF; DNA: TGTGCCAGCAGCTTCACAGGGGTGGAAGAGACCCAGTACTTC
D: TRBD2; V: TRBV28; size: NA; J: TRBJ2-2; CDR3: CASTPGGVAGVGGELFF; DNA: TGTGCCAGCACACCCGGGGGGGTAGCGGGAGTAGGCGGGGAGCTGTTTTTT
D: NA; V: TRBV24-1; size: NA; J: TRBJ1-5; CDR3: CATSDPGPGPQHF; DNA: TGTGCCACCAGTGATCCCGGCCCAGGGCCCCAGCATTTT
D: NA; V: TRBV28; size: NA; J: TRBJ1-4; CDR3: CASSRTRHEKLFF; DNA: TGTGCCAGCAGCAGAACGAGGCATGAAAAACTGTTTTTT
D: TRBD1; V: TRBV28; size: NA; J: TRBJ1-6; CDR3: CASSERQGASPLHF; DNA: TGTGCCAGCAGTGAAAGGCAGGGGGCTTCACCCCTCCACTTT
D: TRBD2; V: TRBV2; size: NA; J: TRBJ2-5; CDR3: CASSEASGGLSTLNF; DNA: TGTGCCAGCAGTGAAGCCTCGGGGGGACTATCAACCCTGAACTTC
D: NA; V: TRBV19; size: once; J: TRBJ2-7; CDR3: CAIFSPQVYEQYF; DNA: TGTGCCATTTTTTCCCCCCAGGTCTACGAGCAGTACTTC
D: NA; V: TRBV30; size: NA; J: TRBJ2-1; CDR3: CAWSLRRGRIENEQFF; DNA: TGTGCCTGGAGTCTCCGTCGAGGGAGGATCGAGAATGAGCAGTTCTTC
D: NA; V: TRBV7-2; size: few; J: TRBJ1-1; CDR3: CASSLNREGTEAFF; DNA: TGTGCCAGCAGCTTAAACAGGGAGGGCACTGAAGCTTTCTTT
D: NA; V: TRBV2; size: NA; J: TRBJ2-2; CDR3: CASRGTVNTGELFF; DNA: TGTGCCAGCCGGGGGACGGTGAACACCGGGGAGCTGTTTTTT
D: NA; V: TRBV18; size: NA; J: TRBJ1-3; CDR3: CASSPERNSGNTIYF; DNA: TGTGCCAGCTCACCAGAGAGGAACTCTGGAAACACCATATATTTT
D: TRBD1; V: TRBV2; size: NA; J: TRBJ1-1; CDR3: CASSTGQTFNTEAFF; DNA: TGTGCCAGCAGTACGGGACAGACATTTAACACTGAAGCTTTCTTT
D: TRBD2; V: TRBV9; size: NA; J: TRBJ2-3; CDR3: CASSAIAGEGTDTQYF; DNA: TGTGCCAGCAGCGCCATAGCGGGCGAAGGGACAGATACGCAGTATTTT